This T cell receptor beta chain was sequenced in a study of T cell repertoires in cytomegalovirus infection. Study information: CMV infection plus the matching HLA type was flagged by public TCR beta signatures.

This CDR3 has 16 residues. The V end was cut by 6 bases, the J end by 0 bases, with 15 bases between. Study results and limitations: CMV carriers with the relevant HLA were identified by cumulative public TCR beta family frequency. Dominating the ex vivo response were TCR beta clonotypes that were CMV-specific and HLA-C-restricted.

TCRdb passed the reads through MiXCR, listing each CDR3 protein once. The sample lists fewer than 1,000,000 distinct CDR3 sequences; roughly 31% were seen once. In this sample, this clonotype turned up a few times. Its antigen is still unknown. The TCR sequence derives from a human donor in good health (CMV status not recorded). Some clones in this sample may be carry-over from other donors' samples. The specimen comprised cultured CD8+ T cells from PBMCs, sampled from culture after CMV antigen stimulation. The V and J genes are TRBV12-3 or TRBV12-4 and TRBJ1-3, with D possibly matching TRBD1 (5 bases). CDR3: CASRHPGRGSGNTIYF. In DNA, the CDR3 is TGTGCCAGCAGACACCCGGGACGTGGCTCTGGAAACACCATATATTTT.